These 21 T cell receptor beta chains were all obtained from the same sample, sequenced in a study of post-analysis software for immune sequencing data. General observations from the study: TRBV5-6, TRBV5-1 and TRBV20-1 were among several TRBV segments more frequent in patients than controls.

Their recognized antigens are unknown. Prepared TCR beta cDNA libraries contained unique molecular identifiers. TCRdb re-called the PCR reads through MiXCR, storing one row per CDR3 protein. The sample records about 200,000 distinct CDR3 sequences, about 30% being singletons. Sequenced material: blood. These TCRs come from a girl aged 2-17 years with multiple sclerosis.

This clonotype appeared a few times. The chain has TRBV27 and TRBJ2-2; D is possibly TRBD1 or TRBD2 (6 bases each). This CDR3 is 13 amino acids long. Trimming removed 7 bases from V and 6 bases from J, with 12 bases in between. In germline, CDR1 is MNHEY, CDR2 SMNVEV (reference sequence). The CDR3 bases are TGTGCCAGCAAAGTAAGGGGGGCCGGGGAGCTGTTTTTT. It specifies CASKVRGAGELFF.

In its sample, this clonotype was seen once. The conserved phenylalanine or tryptophan normally closing the CDR3 is absent here, so this likely arose from a read error. This CDR3 is CASSQIDYKNIQYV. The CDR3 DNA reads as TGTGCCAGCAGCCAGATCGACTACAAAAACATTCAGTACGTC. The chain recombines TRBV3-1 with TRBJ2-4, with D perhaps TRBD2 (5 bases). Germline CDR1 is LGHDT and CDR2 is YNNKEL (reference sequence). The CDR3 runs to 14 residues. V shed 3 bases and J shed 3 bases, with 9 bases lying between them.

Of note for this clonotype: With a much larger clone just one base away, this may be a read error. The chain has TRBV10-3 and TRBJ2-1; possible D gene TRBD1, 6 bases. The CDR3 extends over 14 amino acids. Per germline, CDR1 ENHRY and CDR2 SYGVKD. The CDR3 DNA reads as TGTGCCATCACGGGGACAAACTCCTACAATGAGCAGTGCTTC. Translated, it gives CAITGTNSYNEQCF.

This clonotype has at least ten counts. The rearrangement uses TRBV29-1 and TRBJ2-3; TRBD2 matches 8 bases. Trimming took 7 bases from V and 0 from J; bases not matched to a gene: 12. Germline CDR1 reads SQVTM; CDR2 reads ANQGSEA. This CDR3 is built from 16 residues. The CDR3 region has the DNA TGCAGCGCGGGGACTAGACTCGGTTCTAGCACAGATACGCAGTATTTT. As protein: CSAGTRLGSSTDTQYF.

This clonotype was seen at least ten times. V gene TRBV20-1 combines with J gene TRBJ2-7, with D unresolved. This CDR3 comprises 12 residues. Germline V lookup: CDR1 DFQATT, CDR2 SNEGSKA (reference sequence). V was trimmed by 5 bases and J by 5 bases, leaving 13 bases between them. CDR3 DNA: TGCAGTGCTCCCCGTCCGAACAACGAGCAGTACTTC. It encodes CSAPRPNNEQYF.

This clonotype has just a few counts. This sequence joins TRBV12-3 or TRBV12-4 and TRBJ2-3; D uncertain. The V end was cut by 3 bases, the J end by 2 bases, with 6 bases between. The CDR3 spans 13 residues. DNA for the CDR3: TGTGCCAGCAGTTTTCGGGCCACAGATACGCAGTATTTT. Translating it yields CASSFRATDTQYF.

This clonotype has a count of ten or more. The rearrangement links TRBV20-1 to TRBJ2-7; D not resolved. This CDR3 region has 11 residues. CDR1 and CDR2 from the germline V gene are DFQATT and SNEGSKA (reference sequence). Trimming shortened V by 3 bases and J by 3 bases, and 6 bases separated the two germline ends. Here the CDR3 reads CSARWRYEQYF. The CDR3 nucleotides read TGCAGTGCTAGGTGGCGCTACGAGCAGTACTTC.

This clonotype was picked up many times. The V gene is TRBV5-1, the J gene TRBJ1-2; 7 bases are shared with TRBD1. The CDR3 extends over 13 amino acids. Germline CDR1 reads SGHRS; CDR2 reads YFSETQ. V lost 7 bases and J lost 4; bases outside the gene matches: 7. CDR3 nucleotides: TGCGCCAGCCGGCCAGGGGGGACCTATGGCTACACCTTC. It codes for CASRPGGTYGYTF.

This clonotype was recorded a few times. J is TRBJ2-3 and V is TRBV24-1; D is unclear. Trimming removed 8 bases at V and 2 bases at J, with 13 bases between. The CDR3 is 14 residues long. Germline assignment: CDR1 KGHDR and CDR2 SFDVKD. CDR3 in amino acids: CATTAQDATDTQYF. The CDR3 DNA reads as TGTGCCACCACCGCTCAGGACGCCACAGATACGCAGTATTTT.

To note about this clonotype: With a much larger clone just one base away, this may be a read error. V is TRBV7-7 and J is TRBJ2-1; 9 bases map to TRBD2. CDR1 and CDR2 from the germline V gene are SSHAT and FNYEAQ (reference sequence). CDR3 length equals 14 residues. CDR3 residues: CASNLAGVSNEQFF. CDR3 DNA: TGTGCCAGCAACTTAGCGGGAGTCTCCAATGAGCAGTTCTTC.

The rearrangement joins TRBV28 to TRBJ1-2; 8 positions agree with TRBD1. CDR3 length: 14 residues. Germline V CDR1 and CDR2: MDHEN, SYDVKM. Trimming at V came to 5 bases and at J to 7 bases, leaving 9 bases not matched to a gene. The CDR3 protein is CASSARTGFRGYTF. The CDR3 nucleotides read TGTGCCAGCAGTGCCCGGACAGGGTTTCGTGGCTACACCTTC.

Concerning this clonotype: A much larger clone lies a single base off, so this may be a read error. V gene TRBV9 combines with J gene TRBJ2-5; tentatively, D is TRBD1 (5 bases). Judging by the DNA end, TRBJ2-7 fits better; the J call may be wrong. Germline CDR1 and CDR2: SGDLS and YYNGEE. The CDR3 has 15 amino acids. CDR3 nucleotides: TGTGCCGGCAGCGTAGAGGCACACGCAGGGTACGAGCAGTACTTC. Its translation is CAGSVEAHAGYEQYF.

A word on this clonotype: A much larger clone sits a single nucleotide away, making a read error possible. This sequence joins TRBV4-1 and TRBJ2-5; the match to TRBD2 covers 7 bases. CDR3 size: 14 residues. CDR1 MGHRA and CDR2 YSYEKL come from the germline V gene. After removal of 4 bases from V and 11 bases from J, the junction contained 13 bases not matched to a gene. Here the CDR3 reads CASSLAGRSNEQYF. CDR3 sequence (DNA): TGCGCCAGCAGCCTAGCGGGCCGAAGCAATGAGCAGTACTTC.

This clonotype was recorded many times. The chain has TRBV20-1 and TRBJ2-5; 10 bases match TRBD2. V shed 0 bases and J 4 bases; nucleotides not matched to a gene: 8. From germline, CDR1 is DFQATT and CDR2 SNEGSKA (reference sequence). This CDR3 is 16 amino acids long. The CDR3 is CSARDMLAGVIETQYF. CDR3 in DNA: TGCAGTGCTAGAGATATGCTAGCGGGAGTAATAGAGACCCAGTACTTC.

This sequence joins TRBV5-5 and TRBJ1-1; no clear D gene. V was shortened by 0 bases and J by 4 bases, with 16 bases between the two germline ends. This CDR3 is built from 16 residues. CDR1 SGHKS and CDR2 YYEKEE come from the germline V gene (reference sequence). Here the CDR3 reads CASSLAWRVEGTEAFF. DNA of the CDR3: TGTGCCAGCAGCTTGGCCTGGAGGGTCGAAGGCACTGAAGCTTTCTTT.

This clonotype was picked up a small number of times. The rearrangement joins TRBV28 to TRBJ2-7; 7 nucleotides align to TRBD1. CDR1 is MDHEN, CDR2 SYDVKM, per germline. The CDR3 consists of 20 residues. Trimming took 1 base from V and 0 from J; bases not matched to a gene: 18. The CDR3 spells CASSLYSGLTGTDNSYEQYF. CDR3 nucleotide sequence: TGTGCCAGCAGTTTATACTCAGGTCTGACCGGGACAGACAACTCCTACGAGCAGTACTTC.

The V call is TRBV5-1, the J call TRBJ2-4; D may be TRBD2 (6 bases). CDR1 is SGHRS, CDR2 YFSETQ, per germline. The CDR3 has 16 amino acids. Between the trimmed V and J ends, which lost 4 bases and 0 bases, there was a span of 14 bases. The CDR3 region is CASSPSGGKAKNIQYF. Written as DNA, the CDR3 is TGCGCCAGCAGCCCCAGCGGAGGGAAAGCCAAAAACATTCAGTACTTC.

The gene calls are TRBV6-1 and TRBJ2-6; 7 bases are shared with TRBD1. This CDR3 region has 18 residues. V dropped 6 bases and J dropped 0; count of bases not matched to a gene: 11. Germline CDR1 MNHNS, CDR2 SASEGT. CDR3 residues: CASSRFPGQISGANVLTF. DNA for the CDR3: TGTGCCAGCAGCCGATTCCCGGGACAGATCTCTGGGGCCAACGTCCTGACTTTC.

This clonotype was recorded at least ten times. The chain links TRBV25-1 to TRBJ1-2; 9 bases map to TRBD1. The V and J ends lost 6 bases and 7 bases, in that order; junction bases with no gene match: 6. The CDR3 length is 13 residues. In germline, CDR1 is MGHDK, CDR2 SYGVNS. The CDR3 sequence: CASRGTGRGGYTF. CDR3 DNA sequence: TGTGCCAGCAGGGGGACAGGGAGAGGTGGCTACACCTTC.

Note on this clonotype: The junction departs from the called germline gene at one end, perhaps through a read error. The CDR3 region has the DNA TGTGCCAGCAGCTTGACTTTCTCCGGCGGGGCGATTCTCCCCTACGAGCAGTACTTC. The encoded protein is CASSLTFSGGAILPYEQYF. The chain couples TRBV5-1 to TRBJ2-7; perhaps TRBD2 as D (6 bases). CDR1 is SGHRS, CDR2 YFSETQ, per germline. The CDR3 length is 19 residues.

As regards this clonotype: This sequence may be a read error, since a much larger clone differs from it by one base. The CDR3 region is CAVAYIEGYGYTF. The CDR3 region has the DNA TGTGCCGTCGCGTATATAGAAGGGTATGGCTACACCTTC. The chain carries TRBV10-3 and TRBJ1-2; unclear D gene. Germline CDR1 and CDR2: ENHRY and SYGVKD. V was trimmed by 11 bases and J by 5 bases, leaving 18 bases between them. The CDR3 loop spans 13 amino acids.